The 21 T cell receptor beta chains in this list originate from one sample, sequenced in a study of T cell clones after liver transplantation. TCRdb's copy holds only in-frame clones and misses some; the assay was immunoSEQ multiplex PCR. This sample has about 120,000 clones; approximately 90% occur once, and the top ten carry approximately 0.84%. Source: CD4+ T cells from blood, taken 12 months after liver transplant. These receptors originate from a human patient who received a liver transplant. The T cells may partly be graft donor cells.

The chain carries TRBV19 and TRBJ2-7, with 7 nucleotides matching TRBD1. The CDR3 is 15 residues long. V lost 6 bases, J lost 0 bases, and 8 bases stayed unmatched. Germline-derived CDR1 and CDR2 are LNHDA and SQIVND (reference sequence). In nucleotides, the CDR3 is TGTGCCAGTAGGAGAGACAGGGACGGCTCCTACGAGCAGTACTTC. The encoded protein is CASRRDRDGSYEQYF.

V and J are TRBV5-1 and TRBJ1-4; TRBD1 matches 7 bases. With V trimmed by 0 bases and J by 7 bases, 3 bases remained unmatched. CDR1 is SGHRS and CDR2 is YFSETQ in the germline V gene. The CDR3 runs to 14 residues. The CDR3 reads CASSLEGAGEKLFF. CDR3 sequence (DNA): TGCGCCAGCAGCTTGGAGGGGGCAGGTGAAAAACTGTTTTTT.

This chain joins TRBV18 and TRBJ2-5; D is tentatively TRBD1 or TRBD2 (5 bases each). Per germline, CDR1 KGHSH and CDR2 LQKENI. Trimming pared 0 bases from V and 5 bases from J, leaving 13 bases between. This CDR3 spans 15 amino acids. The CDR3 reads CASSPPGVRSETQYF. The CDR3, as DNA: TGTGCCAGCTCACCACCGGGGGTTAGATCGGAGACCCAGTACTTC.

The V gene is TRBV2, the J gene TRBJ2-2; TRBD2 agrees at 10 bases. The CDR3 is 15 residues long. Germline loops: CDR1 SNHLY, CDR2 FYNNEI. V trimming: 6 bases; J trimming: 5 bases; junction bases outside the gene matches: 6. The CDR3 sequence is CASRGGLARTGELFF. Here the CDR3 DNA reads TGTGCCAGCAGGGGGGGACTAGCGAGGACCGGGGAGCTGTTTTTT.

The rearrangement uses TRBV7-2 and TRBJ2-3; no definite D call. The CDR3 length is 15 residues. The germline gives CDR1 SGHTA, CDR2 FQGNSA. The V end was cut by 5 bases, the J end by 0 bases, with 12 bases between. The CDR3 bases are TGTGCCAGCAGCCCGCATTTCTCTAGCACAGATACGCAGTATTTT. This gives the protein CASSPHFSSTDTQYF.

The chain uses TRBV15 and TRBJ1-1; D possibly corresponds to TRBD1 (6 bases). Germline loops: CDR1 LNHNV, CDR2 YYDKDF (reference sequence). The CDR3 totals 13 residues. Deletions cut 1 base from V and 9 bases from J, with 12 bases between. The chain's CDR3 is CATSRGEGGQAFF. In DNA, the CDR3 is TGTGCCACCAGCAGAGGGGAGGGGGGTCAAGCTTTCTTT.

The chain is built from TRBV28 and TRBJ1-1; no firm D call. CDR1 and CDR2 from the germline V gene are MDHEN and SYDVKM. The V end lost 6 bases, the J end lost 0 bases, and 11 bases lay between the germline ends. The CDR3 is 14 amino acids. The CDR3: CASSALGMNTEAFF. Here the CDR3 DNA reads TGTGCCAGCAGCGCCTTGGGGATGAACACTGAAGCTTTCTTT.

This clone has just one count. The V call is TRBV18, the J call TRBJ1-1, with TRBD1 identical over 8 bases. The CDR3 totals 15 residues. Germline assignment: CDR1 KGHSH and CDR2 LQKENI. Trimming removed 3 bases from V and 0 bases from J; junction bases left unmatched: 3. The CDR3 DNA sequence: TGTGCCAGCTCACCTAACAGGGGGATGAACACTGAAGCTTTCTTT. Its protein is CASSPNRGMNTEAFF.

This chain joins TRBV6-5 and TRBJ1-1, with D uncertain. Trimming removed 4 bases from V and 6 bases from J, with 15 bases in between. The CDR3 has 14 residues. CDR1 and CDR2 from the germline V gene are MNHEY and SVGAGI. The CDR3 protein is CASSSLQFSSEAFF. In DNA form, the CDR3 reads TGTGCCAGCAGTTCTCTACAGTTTAGCTCTGAAGCTTTCTTT.

The chain joins TRBV18 to TRBJ2-7; TRBD2 matches at 7 bases. Unmatched junction bases numbered 1, after V lost 3 bases and J lost 5 bases. The length of the CDR3 is 12 residues. Germline CDR1 KGHSH, CDR2 LQKENI. The CDR3 is CASSPGGDEQYF. For the CDR3, the DNA is TGTGCCAGCTCACCGGGGGGGGACGAGCAGTACTTC.

The rearrangement links TRBV19 to TRBJ2-3; a weak D match, TRBD2 (7 bases). V dropped 6 bases and J dropped 2 bases, with 15 bases sitting between them. Germline V lookup: CDR1 LNHDA, CDR2 SQIVND (reference sequence). There are 15 residues in the CDR3. CDR3 region: CASSLPGGNTDTQYF. CDR3 sequence (DNA): TGTGCCAGTAGCCTCCCGGGGGGCAACACAGATACGCAGTATTTT.

This clone was detected once. The rearrangement uses TRBV28 and TRBJ2-4; 7 nucleotides align to TRBD2. The V gene end was trimmed by 6 bases and the J gene end by 6 bases; junction bases not matched to a gene: 5. Germline assignment: CDR1 MDHEN and CDR2 SYDVKM. CDR3 length: 13 residues. The CDR3 loop is CASRPTGGNIQYF. The CDR3 DNA is TGTGCCAGCAGACCCACGGGGGGAAACATTCAGTACTTC. The variable domain in full, with the rest retrieved from reference TRBV28 and TRBJ2-4, is DVKVTQSSRYLVKRTGEKVFLECVQDMDHENMFWYRQDPGLGLRLIYFSYDVKMKEKGDIPEGYSVSREKKERFSLILESASTNQTSMYLCASRPTGGNIQYFGAGTRLSVL.

J is TRBJ2-3 and V is TRBV10-2, with unresolved D. CDR1 WSHSY and CDR2 SAAADI come from the germline V gene. Trimming took off 5 bases at V and 0 bases at J, with 3 bases between the two ends. CDR3 size: 12 residues. The CDR3 coding sequence is TGCGCCAGCAGTCCTAGCACAGATACGCAGTATTTT. The encoded protein is CASSPSTDTQYF.

The chain has TRBV29-1 and TRBJ2-2; 8 nucleotides match TRBD1. Germline lookup yields CDR1 SQVTM and CDR2 ANQGSEA. Trimming removed 4 bases from V and 7 bases from J; junction bases left unmatched: 2. The CDR3 sequence is 12 residues long. The CDR3 coding sequence is TGCAGCGTTGGGACAGGGAACGGGGAGCTGTTTTTT. Translation gives CSVGTGNGELFF.

The genes are TRBV9 and TRBJ2-2; a weak D match, TRBD2 (6 bases). Germline V CDR1 and CDR2: SGDLS, YYNGEE. The CDR3 extends over 17 amino acids. The ends were cut back, 0 bases at V and 2 bases at J, with 14 bases in the middle. CDR3 bases: TGTGCCAGCAGCGTAGTGGGCGGGACTTATAACACCGGGGAGCTGTTTTTT. Protein: CASSVVGGTYNTGELFF.

CDR3 sequence (DNA): TGTGCCAGCAGCCTGAACAGGGGCAATCAGCCCCAGCATTTT. Its translation is CASSLNRGNQPQHF. The rearrangement uses TRBV6-6 and TRBJ1-5, with D possibly being TRBD1 (6 bases). The germline V gene encodes CDR1 MNHNY and CDR2 SVGAGI (reference sequence). The CDR3 has 14 residues. V gave up 6 bases and J gave up 2 bases, with 11 bases separating them.

This rearrangement joins TRBV9 to TRBJ1-1, with D tentatively TRBD1 (6 bases). The germline CDR1 and CDR2 sequences are SGDLS and YYNGEE. The CDR3 length is 14 residues. Trimming pared 6 bases from V and 3 bases from J, leaving 15 bases between. The CDR3 bases are TGTGCCAGCAACCTTAACAGGGAGGACACTGAAGCTTTCTTT. Residues: CASNLNREDTEAFF.

The chain carries TRBV7-2 and TRBJ1-2; 9 positions agree with TRBD1. Germline loops: CDR1 SGHTA, CDR2 FQGNSA. With V trimmed by 3 bases and J by 8 bases, 7 bases remained unmatched. The CDR3 totals 14 residues. CDR3 in amino acids: CASSFQQGARGYTF. Written as DNA, the CDR3 is TGTGCCAGCAGCTTCCAACAGGGGGCACGGGGCTACACCTTC. The full variable domain, in which reference TRBV7-2 and TRBJ1-2 provide the parts outside the CDR3, is GAGVSQSPSNKVTEKGKDVELRCDPISGHTALYWYRQSLGQGLEFLIYFQGNSAPDKSGLPSDRFSAERTGGSVSTLTIQRTQQEDSAVYLCASSFQQGARGYTFGSGTRLTVV.

The chain uses TRBV11-2 and TRBJ1-4, with 9 bases aligning to TRBD1. Trimming took 5 bases from V and 10 from J; bases not matched to a gene: 14. The CDR3 runs to 16 residues. Per germline, CDR1 SGHAT and CDR2 FQNNGV. This chain's CDR3 is CASSAIPGQGGGKLFF. CDR3 DNA: TGTGCCAGCAGCGCAATCCCGGGACAGGGAGGGGGAAAACTGTTTTTT. Based on the CDR3 plus reference TRBV11-2 and TRBJ1-4, the full variable domain is EAGVAQSPRYKIIEKRQSVAFWCNPISGHATLYWYQQILGQGPKLLIQFQNNGVVDDSQLPKDRFSAERLKGVDSTLKIQPAKLEDSAVYLCASSAIPGQGGGKLFFGSGTQLSVL.

The chain carries TRBV28 and TRBJ1-5; D gene unclear. Looked up from germline, CDR1 is MDHEN and CDR2 is SYDVKM. Trimming removed 1 base at V and 2 bases at J, with 12 bases between. The CDR3 extends over 16 amino acids. The CDR3 DNA reads TGTGCCAGCAGTTTATTTCTCGGGTCGCGCAATCAGCCCCAGCATTTT. Translated, it gives CASSLFLGSRNQPQHF.

The gene calls are TRBV11-2 and TRBJ1-5; D gene unclear. V was shortened by 4 bases and J by 3 bases, with 7 bases between the two germline ends. This CDR3 has 13 residues. Per the germline V gene, CDR1 is SGHAT and CDR2 is FQNNGV. The DNA for the CDR3 is TGTGCCAGCAGCTATAATAACAATCAGCCCCAGCATTTT. It translates to CASSYNNNQPQHF.